This is a list of T cell receptor beta chains from one sample in a study of cytomegalovirus exposure and HLA in healthy donors. Produced via immunoSEQ multiplex PCR; TCRdb's table is partial and in-frame only. The sample consists of under 200,000 clones, around 80% of them appearing once. The sample taken for sequencing was PBMCs. The receptor set was obtained from a woman aged 45-60 years in good health and CMV-seropositive. The CDR3 runs from the conserved cysteine through the conserved F or W. D genes are given only for firm matches. Only some rows state a clone size, as once, few, many or a class for expanded clones.

clone_size: once
v_call: TRBV18
cdr3_length: 17
d_call: NA
j_call: TRBJ2-3
cdr3_nt: TGTGCCAGCTCACCGTTCACCGGGAGTCAGGCCACAGATACGCAGTATTTT
cdr3_aa: CASSPFTGSQATDTQYF

clone_size: NA
v_call: TRBV11-2
cdr3_length: 15
d_call: NA
j_call: TRBJ2-5
cdr3_nt: TGTGCCAGCAGCTTTTCGTACTCTAGGTTGGAGACCCAGTACTTC
cdr3_aa: CASSFSYSRLETQYF

clone_size: NA
v_call: TRBV7-2
cdr3_length: 16
d_call: TRBD2
j_call: TRBJ2-7
cdr3_nt: TGTGCCAGCAGCTTAGTGACCGCGGGAGGGACCTACGAGCAGTACTTC
cdr3_aa: CASSLVTAGGTYEQYF

clone_size: NA
v_call: TRBV6-4
cdr3_length: 13
d_call: NA
j_call: TRBJ2-1
cdr3_nt: TGTGCCAGCAGTGATTGGCTGGACAATGAGCAGTTCTTC
cdr3_aa: CASSDWLDNEQFF

clone_size: NA
v_call: TRBV5-1
cdr3_length: 17
d_call: TRBD2
j_call: TRBJ2-3
cdr3_nt: TGCGCCAGCAGCTTGGGGATAACTAGCGGAACCACAGATACGCAGTATTTT
cdr3_aa: CASSLGITSGTTDTQYF

clone_size: NA
v_call: TRBV29-1
cdr3_length: 13
d_call: NA
j_call: TRBJ1-1
cdr3_nt: TGCAGCGTTTATCAGATATTGAACACTGAAGCTTTCTTT
cdr3_aa: CSVYQILNTEAFF

clone_size: NA
v_call: TRBV27
cdr3_length: 13
d_call: NA
j_call: TRBJ2-7
cdr3_nt: TGTGCCAGCAGTTTATTAGTTTCCTACGAGCAGTACTTC
cdr3_aa: CASSLLVSYEQYF

clone_size: NA
v_call: TRBV6-4
cdr3_length: 18
d_call: TRBD2
j_call: TRBJ2-4
cdr3_nt: TGTGCCAGCAGTGACTCCGGACTAGCTGTCCTAGCCAAAAACATTCAGTACTTC
cdr3_aa: CASSDSGLAVLAKNIQYF

clone_size: NA
v_call: TRBV12-2
cdr3_length: 14
d_call: NA
j_call: TRBJ1-5
cdr3_nt: TGTGCAAGCCGAGGACAGCCAAGCAATCAGCCCCAGCATTTT
cdr3_aa: CASRGQPSNQPQHF

clone_size: NA
v_call: TRBV23-1
cdr3_length: 16
d_call: TRBD1
j_call: TRBJ2-2
cdr3_nt: TGCGCCAGCAGTCCCCTTGGGACAGTTGCGACCGGGGAGCTGTTTTTT
cdr3_aa: CASSPLGTVATGELFF

clone_size: NA
v_call: TRBV7-3
cdr3_length: 14
d_call: NA
j_call: TRBJ1-6
cdr3_nt: TGTGCCAGCAGTTACAGCGGCGGGGATTCACCCCTCCACTTT
cdr3_aa: CASSYSGGDSPLHF

clone_size: NA
v_call: TRBV27
cdr3_length: 16
d_call: NA
j_call: TRBJ1-6
cdr3_nt: TGTGCCAGCACCATCTCGGGACACGGATTTCTCAAAGCCCTCCACTTT
cdr3_aa: CASTISGHGFLKALHF

clone_size: NA
v_call: TRBV6-5
cdr3_length: 16
d_call: TRBD1
j_call: TRBJ1-3
cdr3_nt: TGTGCCAGCAGTTACTCGAACAGGGGTCATGGAAACACCATATATTTT
cdr3_aa: CASSYSNRGHGNTIYF

clone_size: NA
v_call: TRBV27
cdr3_length: 15
d_call: NA
j_call: TRBJ1-4
cdr3_nt: TGTGCCAGCAGACCCGCGGACAGTTTAGGAGAAAAACTGTTTTTT
cdr3_aa: CASRPADSLGEKLFF

clone_size: NA
v_call: TRBV14
cdr3_length: 13
d_call: TRBD1
j_call: TRBJ1-1
cdr3_nt: TGTGCCAGCAGCCCCCAAGGGGGCGGAAAGGCTTTCTTT
cdr3_aa: CASSPQGGGKAFF

clone_size: NA
v_call: TRBV28
cdr3_length: 16
d_call: TRBD1
j_call: TRBJ1-6
cdr3_nt: TGTGCCAGCAGCGGAGGACAGGGGCCGAATAATTCACCCCTCCACTTT
cdr3_aa: CASSGGQGPNNSPLHF

clone_size: NA
v_call: TRBV7-2
cdr3_length: 14
d_call: NA
j_call: TRBJ1-1
cdr3_nt: TGTGCCAGCAGCGGCCAGGGGCACGGCACTGAAGCTTTCTTT
cdr3_aa: CASSGQGHGTEAFF

clone_size: few
v_call: TRBV11-2
cdr3_length: 14
d_call: TRBD1
j_call: TRBJ2-3
cdr3_nt: TGTGCCAGCAGCTTGGACAGGGGCTCAGATACGCAGTATTTT
cdr3_aa: CASSLDRGSDTQYF

clone_size: NA
v_call: TRBV6-1
cdr3_length: 15
d_call: NA
j_call: TRBJ2-5
cdr3_nt: TGTGCCAGCAGTGAACTGAGCAATTGGGCAGAGACCCAGTACTTC
cdr3_aa: CASSELSNWAETQYF

clone_size: NA
v_call: TRBV27
cdr3_length: 14
d_call: NA
j_call: TRBJ1-2
cdr3_nt: TGTGCCAGCAGTTTATCAGGGGCCAACTATGGCTACACCTTC
cdr3_aa: CASSLSGANYGYTF

clone_size: NA
v_call: TRBV7-6
cdr3_length: 14
d_call: NA
j_call: TRBJ2-7
cdr3_nt: TGTGCCAGCAGTCACCAAGGGGTAACCTACGAGCAGTACTTC
cdr3_aa: CASSHQGVTYEQYF

clone_size: NA
v_call: TRBV6-5
cdr3_length: 14
d_call: NA
j_call: TRBJ2-1
cdr3_nt: TGTGCCAGCACCAAACAGGGTTCCCCGAATGAGCAGTTCTTC
cdr3_aa: CASTKQGSPNEQFF

clone_size: NA
v_call: TRBV9
cdr3_length: 15
d_call: NA
j_call: TRBJ1-5
cdr3_nt: TGTGCCAGCAGCGTAGGAGAGGGAAGCAATCAGCCCCAGCATTTT
cdr3_aa: CASSVGEGSNQPQHF

clone_size: NA
v_call: TRBV5-1
cdr3_length: 15
d_call: TRBD1
j_call: TRBJ1-6
cdr3_nt: TGCGCCAGCAGTTTAGGGGGACAGGGAAGGTCACCCCTCCACTTT
cdr3_aa: CASSLGGQGRSPLHF

clone_size: once
v_call: TRBV4-3
cdr3_length: 18
d_call: NA
j_call: TRBJ2-2
cdr3_nt: TGCGCCAGCAGCCAGGACCCGCACAGGGCGCAGGGAACCGGGGAGCTGTTTTTT
cdr3_aa: CASSQDPHRAQGTGELFF

clone_size: NA
v_call: TRBV28
cdr3_length: 14
d_call: TRBD1
j_call: TRBJ1-2
cdr3_nt: TGTGCCAGCAGTTTAGGGACAGGGGTCTTGGGCTACACCTTC
cdr3_aa: CASSLGTGVLGYTF

clone_size: once
v_call: TRBV4-1
cdr3_length: 18
d_call: TRBD1
j_call: TRBJ1-5
cdr3_nt: TGCGCCAGCAGCCAAGATCAGGCAGGGAGATCAGGGGGACAGCCCCAGCATTTT
cdr3_aa: CASSQDQAGRSGGQPQHF

clone_size: NA
v_call: TRBV19
cdr3_length: 14
d_call: TRBD1
j_call: TRBJ2-5
cdr3_nt: TGTGCCAGTACTCGGACACAGGGGCAAGGGACCCAGTACTTC
cdr3_aa: CASTRTQGQGTQYF

clone_size: NA
v_call: TRBV2
cdr3_length: 14
d_call: TRBD1
j_call: TRBJ2-2
cdr3_nt: TGTGCCAGCAGCTCGCGACAGGGGGCCGGGGAGCTGTTTTTT
cdr3_aa: CASSSRQGAGELFF

clone_size: once
v_call: TRBV23-1
cdr3_length: 16
d_call: TRBD1
j_call: TRBJ1-1
cdr3_nt: TGCGCCAGCAGCCGCCGGGACAGGGGGCGCGACACTGAAGCTTTCTTT
cdr3_aa: CASSRRDRGRDTEAFF

clone_size: NA
v_call: TRBV10-3
cdr3_length: 13
d_call: NA
j_call: TRBJ1-1
cdr3_nt: TGTGCCATCAGCGTGACAGTGGGAACTGAAGCTTTCTTT
cdr3_aa: CAISVTVGTEAFF

clone_size: NA
v_call: TRBV21-1
cdr3_length: 16
d_call: NA
j_call: TRBJ1-1
cdr3_nt: TGTGCCAGCAGCAACAGTCGAGGGAGTATGAACACTGAAGCTTTCTTT
cdr3_aa: CASSNSRGSMNTEAFF

clone_size: NA
v_call: TRBV7-2
cdr3_length: 16
d_call: NA
j_call: TRBJ2-1
cdr3_nt: TGTGCCAGCAGCTTAGAGGGGGGGAGGGGGACCAATGAGCAGTTCTTC
cdr3_aa: CASSLEGGRGTNEQFF

clone_size: NA
v_call: TRBV28
cdr3_length: 12
d_call: TRBD1
j_call: TRBJ1-2
cdr3_nt: TGTGCCAGCAGGACAGGGCCCTATGGCTACACCTTC
cdr3_aa: CASRTGPYGYTF

clone_size: NA
v_call: TRBV12-5
cdr3_length: 15
d_call: TRBD1
j_call: TRBJ2-1
cdr3_nt: TGTGCTAGTGGTTTGGTGGCTGGACAGGGAGTAGAGCAGTTCTTC
cdr3_aa: CASGLVAGQGVEQFF

clone_size: once
v_call: TRBV28
cdr3_length: 15
d_call: NA
j_call: TRBJ1-1
cdr3_nt: TGTGCCAGCAGTTGGGGAAGGGGGATGAACACTGAAGCTTTCTTT
cdr3_aa: CASSWGRGMNTEAFF

clone_size: NA
v_call: TRBV7-2
cdr3_length: 17
d_call: NA
j_call: TRBJ2-3
cdr3_nt: TGTGCCAGCAGCTCGGAGATGTTTAGCCCTGCCACAGATACGCAGTATTTT
cdr3_aa: CASSSEMFSPATDTQYF